This T cell receptor beta chain was sequenced during a study of HIV-infected patients and healthy controls. TCRdb re-derived calls from the 5' RACE reads in MiXCR, one entry per CDR3 protein. Found here are roughly 20,000 distinct CDR3 sequences, roughly 20% of them singletons; the top ten hold 33%. V lost 5 bases and J 2 bases, leaving 21 bases between the germline ends. The germline V gene encodes CDR1 SGHVS and CDR2 FNYEAQ. This CDR3 contains 17 residues. This clonotype is medium-sized by share. The V and J genes are TRBV7-6 and TRBJ1-2; D is uncertain. The clonotype originates from a human donor in good health. Material: CD8+ T cells from blood. The CDR3 sequence is CASSPTPPGPLNYGYTF. The DNA for the CDR3 is TGTGCCAGCAGCCCCACGCCCCCAGGACCCCTGAACTATGGCTACACCTTC.